This T cell receptor beta chain was retrieved from a study of blood T cell repertoires in COVID-19. About the research overall: The samples span acute and convalescent COVID-19 from the United States, Italy and Spain. The cDNA or gDNA used as material had been derived from T cells, B-cell-depleted T cells, or PBMCs.

Authors' data handling: The authors estimated nucleated cell counts from reference gene primer amplification. Profiling relied on immunoSEQ multiplex PCR, and the TCRdb table lists in-frame clones only, not all of them. V and J calls plus clone size are reproduced from that table; the DNA served to infer D and trimming. The table has roughly 230,000 clones, 88% seen once. Trimming removed 4 bases from V and 4 bases from J, with 11 bases in between. This CDR3 spans 14 amino acids. The sequencing sample was made of peripheral blood. The gene calls are TRBV5-3 and TRBJ2-2, with no clear D. TRBV5-3 is known as an ORF, though its function is uncertain. The clonotype was recovered from a man between 65 and 85 years old with acute or convalescent COVID-19. In DNA, the CDR3 is TGTGCCAGAAGCAGTGACTGCCGCACCGGGGAGCTGTTTTTT. It specifies CARSSDCRTGELFF.